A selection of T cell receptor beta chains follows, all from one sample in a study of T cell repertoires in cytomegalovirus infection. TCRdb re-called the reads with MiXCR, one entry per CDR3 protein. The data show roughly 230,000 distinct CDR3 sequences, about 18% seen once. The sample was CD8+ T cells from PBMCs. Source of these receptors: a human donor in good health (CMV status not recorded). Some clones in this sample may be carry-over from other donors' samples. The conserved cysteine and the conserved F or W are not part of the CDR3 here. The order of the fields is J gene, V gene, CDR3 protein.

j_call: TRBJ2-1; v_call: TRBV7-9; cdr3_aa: ASSPQGRFNNEQF
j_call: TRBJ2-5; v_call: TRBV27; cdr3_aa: ASSFDRDRQETQY
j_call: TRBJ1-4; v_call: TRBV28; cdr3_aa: ARQTDATNEKLF
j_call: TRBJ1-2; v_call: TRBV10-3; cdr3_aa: AISESGVNYGYT
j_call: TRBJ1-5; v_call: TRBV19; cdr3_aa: ASTAAGSSNQPQH
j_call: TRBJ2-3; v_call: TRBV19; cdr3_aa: ASSIITGADTQY
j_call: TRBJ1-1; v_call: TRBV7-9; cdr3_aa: ASTGTGVADTEAF
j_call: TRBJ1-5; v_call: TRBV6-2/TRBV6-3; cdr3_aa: ASSYPTEYQPQH
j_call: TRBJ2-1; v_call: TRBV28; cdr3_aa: ASSSRGRGIWSYNEQF
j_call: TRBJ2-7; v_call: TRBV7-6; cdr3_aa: ASSSSEWAGKDEQY
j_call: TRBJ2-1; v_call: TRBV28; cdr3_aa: ASSFFAGEQF
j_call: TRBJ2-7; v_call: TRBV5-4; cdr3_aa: ASSLDRGEQY
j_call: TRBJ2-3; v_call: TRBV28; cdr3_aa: ASSFLTSGGADTQY
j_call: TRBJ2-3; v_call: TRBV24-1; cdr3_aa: ATSLTGITDTQY
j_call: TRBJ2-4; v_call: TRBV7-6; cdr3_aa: ASSLHPIRAKNIQY
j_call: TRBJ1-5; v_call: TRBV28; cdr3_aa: ASSLGHYSNQPQH
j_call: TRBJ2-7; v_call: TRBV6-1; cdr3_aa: ASRPAYRDHTYEQY
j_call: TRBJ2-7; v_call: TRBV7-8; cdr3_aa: ASALAATPAYEQY
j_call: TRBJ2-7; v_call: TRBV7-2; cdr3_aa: ASKPNHGQGALEQY
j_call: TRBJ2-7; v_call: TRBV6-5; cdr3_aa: ASSYSAGGLYEQY
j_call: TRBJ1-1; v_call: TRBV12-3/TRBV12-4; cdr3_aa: ASSLPLNTEAF
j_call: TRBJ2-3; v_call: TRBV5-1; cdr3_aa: ASSLVAPGTDTDTQY
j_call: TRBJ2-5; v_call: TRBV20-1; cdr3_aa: SALRGLETQY
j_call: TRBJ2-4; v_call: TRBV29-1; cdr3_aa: SVVGPAKNIQY
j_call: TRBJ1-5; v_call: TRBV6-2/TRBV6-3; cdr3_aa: ASSPGLDEDNQPQH
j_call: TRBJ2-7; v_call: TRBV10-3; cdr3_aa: AITADDYEQY
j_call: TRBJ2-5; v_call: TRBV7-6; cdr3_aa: ASSLGEVLVQETQY
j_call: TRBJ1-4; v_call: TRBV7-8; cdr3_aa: ASIPKADRIATNEKLF
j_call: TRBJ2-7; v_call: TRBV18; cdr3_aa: ASSPSGQPTRDEQY
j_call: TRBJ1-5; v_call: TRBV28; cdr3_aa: ASSLILGYDQPQH
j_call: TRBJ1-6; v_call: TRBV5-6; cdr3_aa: ASSPYRQGPKSPLH
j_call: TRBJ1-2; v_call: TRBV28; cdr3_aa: ASRVAIDGYT
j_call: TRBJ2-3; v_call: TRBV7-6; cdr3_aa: ASSPRGGITDTQY
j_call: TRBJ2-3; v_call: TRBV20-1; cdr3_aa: SAFRDRTTDTQY
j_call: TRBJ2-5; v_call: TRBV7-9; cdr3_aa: ASSKRDSETQY
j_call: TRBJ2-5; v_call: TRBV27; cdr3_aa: ASSLSFRGRGQETQY
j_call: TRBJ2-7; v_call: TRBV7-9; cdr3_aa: ASSHPGTATYEQY
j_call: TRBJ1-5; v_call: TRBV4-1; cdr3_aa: ASSLGQEVNQPQH
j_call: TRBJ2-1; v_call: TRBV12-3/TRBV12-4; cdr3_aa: ASSLANYNEQF
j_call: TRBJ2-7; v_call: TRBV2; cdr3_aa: ASSAYTGTSGTLRDEQY
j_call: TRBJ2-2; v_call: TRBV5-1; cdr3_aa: ASSFSERGDTGELF
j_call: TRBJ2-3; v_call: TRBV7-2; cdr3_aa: ASSSGTSVPDTQY
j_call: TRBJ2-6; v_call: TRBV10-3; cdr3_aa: AISELWGGGLAGNSGANVLT
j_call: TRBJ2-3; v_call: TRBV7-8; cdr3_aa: ASSLEGRGDTQY
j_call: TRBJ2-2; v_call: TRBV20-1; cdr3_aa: SARDGGTGLHTGELF
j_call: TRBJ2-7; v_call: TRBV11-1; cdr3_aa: ASSWGLAYEQY